The source of this T cell receptor (beta chain) is a study of identical twins. Study conclusions and caveats: Twins shared beta out-of-frame sequences in excess, but this excess was weaker. Zero-insertion analyses were open to partial confounding by invariant MAIT and iNKT cells.

Trimming removed 10 bases at V and 10 bases at J, with 22 bases between. Germline assignment: CDR1 SNHLY and CDR2 FYNNEI. There are 13 residues in the CDR3. TCRdb reanalysed the 5' RACE reads using MiXCR and keeps one entry per CDR3 protein. The data show approximately 500,000 distinct CDR3 sequences, about 16% seen once. Turning to this clonotype: Antigen unknown.

The same sample was also used in a study of yellow fever vaccine responses in identical twins.

This rearrangement joins TRBV2 to TRBJ1-1, with D possibly TRBD1 on 5 matching bases. The receptor was isolated from a woman between 18 and 29 years old in good health. The sample comprised CD4+ T cells sorted from blood. CDR3 DNA sequence: TGTGCCACCACGAAGGCCGGGGCGCTTCCAGCTTTCTTT. Translation: CATTKAGALPAFF.